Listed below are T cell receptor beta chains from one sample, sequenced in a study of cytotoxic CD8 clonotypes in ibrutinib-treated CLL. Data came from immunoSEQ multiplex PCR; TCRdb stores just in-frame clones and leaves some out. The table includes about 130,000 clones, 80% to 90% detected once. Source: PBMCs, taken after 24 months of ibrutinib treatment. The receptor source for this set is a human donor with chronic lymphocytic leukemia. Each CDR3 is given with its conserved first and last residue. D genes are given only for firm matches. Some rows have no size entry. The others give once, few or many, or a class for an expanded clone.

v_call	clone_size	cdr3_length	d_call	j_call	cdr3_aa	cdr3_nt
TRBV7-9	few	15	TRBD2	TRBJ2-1	CASSLSSGGHNEQFF	TGTGCCAGCAGCTTAAGTAGCGGGGGCCACAATGAGCAGTTCTTC
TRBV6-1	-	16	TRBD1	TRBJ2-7	CASSEALLGTGYEQYF	TGTGCCAGCAGTGAAGCGCTTTTGGGGACAGGCTACGAGCAGTACTTC
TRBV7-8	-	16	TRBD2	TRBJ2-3	CASSTPRTSDTDTQYF	TGTGCCAGCAGCACCCCCCGGACTAGCGACACAGATACGCAGTATTTT
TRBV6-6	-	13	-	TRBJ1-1	CASSYSQGTEAFF	TGTGCCAGCAGTTACTCTCAGGGCACTGAAGCTTTCTTT
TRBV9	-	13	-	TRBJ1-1	CASSRDRNTEAFF	TGTGCCAGCAGCCGAGACAGGAACACTGAAGCTTTCTTT
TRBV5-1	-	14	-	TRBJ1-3	CASSLVGLGNTIYF	TGCGCCAGCAGCTTGGTGGGGCTTGGAAACACCATATATTTT
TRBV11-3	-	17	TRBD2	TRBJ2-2	CASSSPSGGGNTGELFF	TGTGCCAGCAGCTCCCCGAGCGGGGGGGGGAACACCGGGGAGCTGTTTTTT
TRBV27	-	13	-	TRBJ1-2	CASSFRGLGGYTF	TGTGCCAGCAGTTTTCGAGGGCTGGGAGGCTACACCTTC
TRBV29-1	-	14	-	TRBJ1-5	CSAVPAGRGQPQHF	TGCAGCGCCGTCCCAGCGGGTCGGGGCCAGCCCCAGCATTTT
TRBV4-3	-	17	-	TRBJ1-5	CASSQALRRGSNQPQHF	TGCGCCAGCAGCCAGGCTTTAAGGAGGGGAAGCAATCAGCCCCAGCATTTT
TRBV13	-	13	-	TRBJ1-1	CASSVTGYTEAFF	TGTGCCAGCAGCGTTACAGGGTACACTGAAGCTTTCTTT
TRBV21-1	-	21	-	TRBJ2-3	CASSMKKRGDGSLNCTDTQYF	TGTGCCAGCAGCATGAAAAAAAGGGGGGATGGGTCCCTTAACTGCACAGATACGCAGTATTTT
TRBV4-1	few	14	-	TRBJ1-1	CASSQENKNTEAFF	TGCGCCAGCAGCCAAGAGAACAAGAACACTGAAGCTTTCTTT
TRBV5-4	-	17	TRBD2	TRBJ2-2	CASRQTSGGTNTGELFF	TGTGCCAGCAGACAGACTAGCGGGGGGACGAACACCGGGGAGCTGTTTTTT
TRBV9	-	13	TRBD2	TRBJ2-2	CASERGGTGELFF	TGTGCCAGCGAGAGGGGAGGGACCGGGGAGCTGTTTTTT
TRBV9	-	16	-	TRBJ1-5	CASSAGGWESNQPQHF	TGTGCCAGCAGCGCGGGGGGTTGGGAAAGCAATCAGCCCCAGCATTTT
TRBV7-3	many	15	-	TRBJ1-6	CASSLNSVGNSPLHF	TGTGCCAGCAGCTTAAATTCAGTGGGAAATTCACCCCTCCACTTT
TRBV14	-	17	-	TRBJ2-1	CASSPVLGRGRNNEQFF	TGTGCCAGCAGCCCCGTGCTGGGTCGGGGAAGGAACAATGAGCAGTTCTTC
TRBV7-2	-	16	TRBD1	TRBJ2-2	CASSRGGTGGSGELFF	TGTGCCAGCAGCAGAGGGGGGACAGGGGGCTCCGGGGAGCTGTTTTTT
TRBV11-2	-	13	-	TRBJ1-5	CASSLGVDQPQHF	TGTGCCAGCAGCTTAGGGGTCGATCAGCCCCAGCATTTT
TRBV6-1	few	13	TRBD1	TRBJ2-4	CASSPFGQGRLYF	TGTGCCAGCAGCCCGTTTGGACAGGGTCGGTTGTACTTC
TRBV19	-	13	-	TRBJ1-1	CASSINRDTEAFF	TGTGCCAGTAGTATCAACAGGGACACTGAAGCTTTCTTT
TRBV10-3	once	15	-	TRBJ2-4	CAISDPRLAKSIQYF	TGTGCCATCAGTGACCCCCGGTTGGCCAAAAGCATTCAGTACTTC